This record concerns one T cell receptor (beta chain) sequence. Its antigen remains unknown. This entry belongs to a study of OX40 agonist ivuxolimab in advanced cancers. For the study at large: Among those treated, three patients had partial responses, one with hepatocellular carcinoma and two with cutaneous melanoma.

Sequencing used immunoSEQ multiplex PCR; TCRdb keeps in-frame clones, though not all of them. Of some 77,000 clones in the sample, 90% were seen once. Study-wide points: The study did not work out the antigen specificity of the expanded peripheral T cells.

CDR3 length equals 15 residues. J lost 0 bases, V lost 9 bases, and 10 bases had no gene match. The germline gives CDR1 LNHDA, CDR2 SQIVND (reference sequence). Blood sampling took place at baseline, cycle 4 day 1, and cycle 7 day 1. The sample here was CD4+ or CD8+ T cells sorted from blood, taken in a trial of the OX40 agonist ivuxolimab. The receptor comes from an adult with an advanced solid tumor such as melanoma, head and neck, liver or kidney cancer. This chain joins TRBV19 and TRBJ2-7, with 8 nucleotides matching TRBD2. The CDR3: CASALDTSGSYEQYF. The DNA for the CDR3 is TGTGCCAGCGCCCTGGACACTAGCGGCTCCTACGAGCAGTACTTC. Variable domain in full (rest from reference TRBV19 and TRBJ2-7): DGGITQSPKYLFRKEGQNVTLSCEQNLNHDAMYWYRQDPGQGLRLIYYSQIVNDFQKGDIAEGYSVSREKKESFPLTVTSAQKNPTAFYLCASALDTSGSYEQYFGPGTRLTVT.